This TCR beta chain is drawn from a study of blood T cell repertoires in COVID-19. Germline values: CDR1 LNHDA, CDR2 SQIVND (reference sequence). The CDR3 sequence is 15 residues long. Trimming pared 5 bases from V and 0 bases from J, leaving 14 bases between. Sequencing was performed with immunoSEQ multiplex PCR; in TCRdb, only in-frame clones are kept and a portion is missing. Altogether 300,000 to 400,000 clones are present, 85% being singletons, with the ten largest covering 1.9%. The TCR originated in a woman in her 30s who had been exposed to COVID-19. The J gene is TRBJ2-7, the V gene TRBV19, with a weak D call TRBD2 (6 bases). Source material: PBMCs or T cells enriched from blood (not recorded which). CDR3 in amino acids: CASSPDGGDSYEQYF. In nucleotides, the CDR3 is TGTGCCAGTAGTCCGGACGGGGGTGACTCCTACGAGCAGTACTTC.